What follows describes a single T cell receptor beta chain. Its specificity is not known. Germline and junction disagree at one end, which may indicate a read error. Within the sample, other DNA sequences also encode this same CDR3. This entry is derived from a study of metastatic and nonmetastatic thyroid tumors. The wider study: The comparison covered peripheral blood and tumor or nodule tissue in malignant and benign thyroid patients.

The CDR3 has 19 amino acids. Germline loops: CDR1 LGHNT, CDR2 FRNRAP. Patients had received no treatment of any kind before thyroid surgery. General study results and limits: Benign nodules reportedly had significantly lower TCR beta diversity than malignant thyroid tumors in blood and tumor.

Per the study methods: Differences in CDR3 between clinicopathological groups were drawn on to build a classifier intended to discriminate distant-metastatic papillary thyroid cancer patients. MiXCR was used by TCRdb to re-call the PCR reads. TCRdb, not the original authors, processed these V and J calls. Of 21,000 or so clones in the sample, around 13% were seen once. Sequenced material: blood. The TCR originated in a female donor with papillary thyroid cancer or a benign thyroid nodule (not recorded which). Some clones in this sample may be carry-over from other donors' samples. This chain connects TRBV12-5 to TRBJ2-1, with a tentative D call TRBD2 (6 bases). CDR3 bases: TGTGCTAGCGGTTTGTTCACCGGGACTCTCCTAAGCTCCTACAATGAGCAGTTCTTC. Translating it yields CASGLFTGTLLSSYNEQFF. Filled out from reference TRBV12-5 and TRBJ2-1, the complete variable domain reads DARVTQTPRHKVTEMGQEVTMRCQPILGHNTVFWYRQTMMQGLELLAYFRNRAPLDDSGMPKDRFSAEMPDATLATLKIQPSEPRDSAVYFCASGLFTGTLLSSYNEQFFGPGTRLTVL.